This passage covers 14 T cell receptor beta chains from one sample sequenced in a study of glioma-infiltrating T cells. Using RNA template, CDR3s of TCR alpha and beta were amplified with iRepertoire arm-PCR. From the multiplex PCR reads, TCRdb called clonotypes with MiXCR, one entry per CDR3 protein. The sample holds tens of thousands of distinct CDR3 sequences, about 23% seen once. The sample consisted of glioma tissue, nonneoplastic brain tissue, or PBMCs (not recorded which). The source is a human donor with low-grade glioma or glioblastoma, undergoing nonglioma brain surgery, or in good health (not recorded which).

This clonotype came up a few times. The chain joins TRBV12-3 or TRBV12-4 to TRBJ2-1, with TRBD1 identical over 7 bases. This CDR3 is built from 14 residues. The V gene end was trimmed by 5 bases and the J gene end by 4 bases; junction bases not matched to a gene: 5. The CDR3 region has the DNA TGTGCCAGCAGTCAGGGGGAAATTTACAATGAGCAGTTCTTC. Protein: CASSQGEIYNEQFF.

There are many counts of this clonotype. CDR3 bases: TGTGCCAGCACGGGACAGCCAACCTTGCGAACTGAAGCTTTCTTT. Residues: CASTGQPTLRTEAFF. The chain couples TRBV2 to TRBJ1-1, with TRBD1 identical over 7 bases. Germline V gives CDR1 SNHLY, CDR2 FYNNEI. The CDR3 length is 15 residues. Germline trimming cut 7 bases from V and 5 bases from J; bases unmatched to any gene: 13.

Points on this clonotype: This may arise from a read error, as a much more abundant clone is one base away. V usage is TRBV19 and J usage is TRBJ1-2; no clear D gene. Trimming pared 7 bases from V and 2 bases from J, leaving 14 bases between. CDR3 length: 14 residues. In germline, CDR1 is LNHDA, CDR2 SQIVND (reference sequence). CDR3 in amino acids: CASNMTQGNYGYTF. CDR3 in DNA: TGTGCCAGTAATATGACCCAAGGAAACTATGGCTACACCTTC.

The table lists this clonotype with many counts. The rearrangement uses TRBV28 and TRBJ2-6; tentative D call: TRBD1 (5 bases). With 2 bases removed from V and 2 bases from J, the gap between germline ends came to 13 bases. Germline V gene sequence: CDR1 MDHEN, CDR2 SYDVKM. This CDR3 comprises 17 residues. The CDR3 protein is CASSLSLGRAGANVLTF. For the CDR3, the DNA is TGTGCCAGCAGTTTAAGTCTAGGCAGGGCTGGGGCCAACGTCCTGACTTTC.

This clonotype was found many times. The CDR3 sequence: CATSRRQGAEQYF. The CDR3 DNA reads TGTGCCACCAGCAGACGCCAGGGAGCCGAGCAGTACTTC. The V call is TRBV15, the J call TRBJ2-7; TRBD1 or TRBD2 may be the D gene (5 bases each). Between the trimmed V and J ends, which lost 2 bases and 6 bases, there was a span of 11 bases. This CDR3 contains 13 residues. CDR1 is LNHNV and CDR2 is YYDKDF in the germline V gene (reference sequence).

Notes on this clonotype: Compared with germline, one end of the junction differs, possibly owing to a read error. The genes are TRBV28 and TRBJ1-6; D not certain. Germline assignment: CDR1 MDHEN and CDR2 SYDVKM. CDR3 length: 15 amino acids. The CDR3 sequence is CASSFEGRGNSPIHF. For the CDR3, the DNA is TGTGCCAGCAGTTTCGAGGGCAGAGGTAATTCACCCATCCACTTT. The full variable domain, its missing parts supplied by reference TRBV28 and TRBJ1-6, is DVKVTQSSRYLVKRTGEKVFLECVQDMDHENMFWYRQDPGLGLRLIYFSYDVKMKEKGDIPEGYSVSREKKERFSLILESASTNQTSMYLCASSFEGRGNSPIHFGNGTRLTVT.

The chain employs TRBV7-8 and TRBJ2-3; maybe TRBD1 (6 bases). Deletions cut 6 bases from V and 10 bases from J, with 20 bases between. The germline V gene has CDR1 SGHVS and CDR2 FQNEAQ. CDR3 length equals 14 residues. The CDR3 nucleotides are TGTGCCAGCAGAGGCGAGAGGGCGGCAGGGGCGCAGTATTTT. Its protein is CASRGERAAGAQYF.

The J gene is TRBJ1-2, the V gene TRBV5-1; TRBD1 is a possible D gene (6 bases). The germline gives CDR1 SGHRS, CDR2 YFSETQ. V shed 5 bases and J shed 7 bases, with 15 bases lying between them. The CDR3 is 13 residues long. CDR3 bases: TGCGCCAGCAGGCCTCGGACAGACGGTGGCTACACCTTC. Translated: CASRPRTDGGYTF.

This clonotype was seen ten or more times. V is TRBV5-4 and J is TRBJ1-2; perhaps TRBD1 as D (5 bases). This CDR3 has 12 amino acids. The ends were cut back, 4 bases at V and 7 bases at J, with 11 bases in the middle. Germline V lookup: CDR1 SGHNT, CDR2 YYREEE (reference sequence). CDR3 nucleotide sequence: TGTGCCAGCAGCATCAGGGATGTTGGCTACACCTTC. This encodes CASSIRDVGYTF.

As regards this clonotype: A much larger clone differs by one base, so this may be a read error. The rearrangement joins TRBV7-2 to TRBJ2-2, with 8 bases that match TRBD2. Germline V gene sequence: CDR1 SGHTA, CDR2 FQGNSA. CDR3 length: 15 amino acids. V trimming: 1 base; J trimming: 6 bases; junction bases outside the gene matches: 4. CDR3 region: CASSLVTSDSGELFF. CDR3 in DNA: TGTGCCAGCAGCTTAGTGACTAGCGACTCCGGGGAGCTGTTTTTT. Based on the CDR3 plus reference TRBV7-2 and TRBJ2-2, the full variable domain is GAGVSQSPSNKVTEKGKDVELRCDPISGHTALYWYRQSLGQGLEFLIYFQGNSAPDKSGLPSDRFSAERTGGSVSTLTIQRTQQEDSAVYLCASSLVTSDSGELFFGEGSRLTVL.

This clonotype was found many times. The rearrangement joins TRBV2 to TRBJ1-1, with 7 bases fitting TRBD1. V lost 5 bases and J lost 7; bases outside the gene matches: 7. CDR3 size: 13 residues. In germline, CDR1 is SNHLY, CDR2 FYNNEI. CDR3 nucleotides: TGTGCCAGCAGTCCAGACAGGGTCGGTGAAGCTTTCTTT. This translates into CASSPDRVGEAFF.

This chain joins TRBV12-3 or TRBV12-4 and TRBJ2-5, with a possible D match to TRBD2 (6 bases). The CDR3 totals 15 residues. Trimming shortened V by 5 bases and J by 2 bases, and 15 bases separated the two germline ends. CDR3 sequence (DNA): TGTGCCAGCAGTCCATCTGGACTATATCAAGAGACCCAGTACTTC. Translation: CASSPSGLYQETQYF.

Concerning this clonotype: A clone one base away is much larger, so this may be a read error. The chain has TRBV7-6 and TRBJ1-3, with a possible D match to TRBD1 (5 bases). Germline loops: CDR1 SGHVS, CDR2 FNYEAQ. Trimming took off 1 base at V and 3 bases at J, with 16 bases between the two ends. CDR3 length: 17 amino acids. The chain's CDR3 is CASSLGVPGTGGNTIYF. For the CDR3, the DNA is TGTGCCAGCAGCTTAGGAGTGCCAGGGACTGGTGGAAACACCATATATTTT.

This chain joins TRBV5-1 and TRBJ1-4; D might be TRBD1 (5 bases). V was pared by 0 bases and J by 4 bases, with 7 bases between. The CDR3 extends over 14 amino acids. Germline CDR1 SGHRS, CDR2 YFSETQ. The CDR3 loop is CASSLVGVNEKLFF. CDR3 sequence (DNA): TGCGCCAGCAGCTTGGTGGGGGTTAATGAAAAACTGTTTTTT.